The rows below give T cell receptor beta chains drawn from one sample of a study of cytomegalovirus exposure and HLA in healthy donors. The repertoire was sequenced with immunoSEQ multiplex PCR; TCRdb's copy has only in-frame clones and lacks some. Here the sample spans 150,000 to 200,000 clones, 77% being singletons. Sequences were obtained from PBMCs. The receptors were sampled from a young woman in good health and CMV-seronegative. The CDR3 runs from the conserved cysteine through the conserved F or W. Each record gives: D gene, V gene, CDR3 protein. The D gene is left open where the match is weak.

D: -; V: TRBV15; CDR3: CATSRVRLEGYEQYF
D: -; V: TRBV30; CDR3: CAWTADTQYF
D: TRBD1; V: TRBV4-3; CDR3: CASSLIQGERGYTF
D: -; V: TRBV6-1; CDR3: CASSGESREKLFF
D: -; V: TRBV15; CDR3: CATSREKGENIQYF
D: TRBD2; V: TRBV2; CDR3: CASSDGLAASYEQYF
D: -; V: TRBV2; CDR3: CASSVSRFPGETQYF
D: TRBD2; V: TRBV5-1; CDR3: CASSAGALAGLTDTQYF
D: -; V: TRBV15; CDR3: CATSRDRGRETQYF
D: TRBD2; V: TRBV7-9; CDR3: CASSSPSGGAWYNEQFF
D: TRBD1; V: TRBV4-2; CDR3: CASSQDPIGTGADQPQHF
D: TRBD1; V: TRBV15; CDR3: CATSSGQGGTEAFF
D: TRBD2; V: TRBV6-6; CDR3: CASSYGLASGTGELFF
D: TRBD2; V: TRBV19; CDR3: CASREGLAQTTDTQYF
D: TRBD1; V: TRBV6-6; CDR3: CASSITRTGYGYTF
D: TRBD2; V: TRBV27; CDR3: CASSFGGSADTQYF
D: TRBD1; V: TRBV2; CDR3: CASGGTGGIGYTF
D: TRBD1; V: TRBV5-1; CDR3: CASSLGVDRGAEAFF
D: -; V: TRBV7-3; CDR3: CASSFGGGALSEQFF
D: TRBD2; V: TRBV9; CDR3: CASSVGLAGLREQFF